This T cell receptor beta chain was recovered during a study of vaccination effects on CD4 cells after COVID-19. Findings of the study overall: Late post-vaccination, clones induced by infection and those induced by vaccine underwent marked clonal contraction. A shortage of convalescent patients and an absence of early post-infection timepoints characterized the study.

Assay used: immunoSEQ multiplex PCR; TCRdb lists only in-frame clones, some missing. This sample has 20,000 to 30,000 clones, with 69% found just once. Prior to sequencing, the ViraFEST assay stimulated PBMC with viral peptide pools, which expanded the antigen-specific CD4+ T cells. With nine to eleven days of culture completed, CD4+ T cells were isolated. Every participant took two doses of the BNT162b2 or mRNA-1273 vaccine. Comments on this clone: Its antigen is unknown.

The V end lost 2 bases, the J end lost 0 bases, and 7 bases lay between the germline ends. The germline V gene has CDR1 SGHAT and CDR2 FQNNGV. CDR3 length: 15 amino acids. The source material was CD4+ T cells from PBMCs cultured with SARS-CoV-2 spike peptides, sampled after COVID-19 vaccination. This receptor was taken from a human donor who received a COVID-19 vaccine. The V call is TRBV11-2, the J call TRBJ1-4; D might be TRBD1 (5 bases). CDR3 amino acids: CASSLTTATNEKLFF. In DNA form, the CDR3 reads TGTGCCAGCAGCTTAACGACAGCAACTAATGAAAAACTGTTTTTT.